These 13 T cell receptor beta chains share one sample of origin, sequenced in a study of CD8+ T cells in alopecia areata. Regarding treatment: oral pan-JAK inhibitor, 5-10 mg twice daily. cDNA reverse transcribed from extracted RNA served as the sequencing template. Measured with immunoSEQ multiplex PCR; TCRdb has only the in-frame clones, and not every one. This table has some 110,000 clones, under 60% appearing once. The specimen comprised CD8+ T cells sorted from blood, sampled at week 24, from a patient treated with tofacitinib. The receptors stem from a human donor with alopecia areata.

CDR3 amino acids: CASSDSGGANIQYF. CDR3 nucleotide sequence: TGTGCCAGCAGTGACAGCGGGGGGGCCAACATTCAGTACTTC. This rearrangement joins TRBV6-5 to TRBJ2-4; TRBD2 matches at 10 bases. Looked up from germline, CDR1 is MNHEY and CDR2 is SVGAGI. V shed 5 bases, J shed 7 bases, and the junction held 5 bases outside the gene matches. The CDR3 is 14 residues long.

This chain uses TRBV2 with TRBJ2-7; D remains unclear. Trimming pared 10 bases from V and 9 bases from J, leaving 16 bases between. Germline V gene lookup returns CDR1 SNHLY and CDR2 FYNNEI. This CDR3 has 11 residues. CDR3: CATRTPWGQYF. CDR3 DNA: TGTGCCACCAGGACCCCGTGGGGGCAGTACTTC. Full variable domain (missing parts from reference TRBV2 and TRBJ2-7): EPEVTQTPSHQVTQMGQEVILRCVPISNHLYFYWYRQILGQKVEFLVSFYNNEISEKSEIFDDQFSVERPDGSNFTLKIRSTKLEDSAMYFCATRTPWGQYFGPGTRLTVT.

V gene TRBV7-9 combines with J gene TRBJ1-1; D gene unclear. CDR1 and CDR2 (germline): SEHNR, FQNEAQ (reference sequence). The V and J ends lost 4 bases and 5 bases respectively, with 14 bases between them. This CDR3 has 14 residues. CDR3 in amino acids: CASSSGLRRTEAFF. The CDR3 DNA reads TGTGCCAGCAGCTCAGGCCTTCGAAGGACTGAAGCTTTCTTT.

This chain links TRBV30 with TRBJ1-2; 8 bases are a match to TRBD1. With V trimmed by 4 bases and J by 7 bases, 8 bases remained unmatched. Per the germline V gene, CDR1 is GTSNPN and CDR2 is SVGIG (reference sequence). This CDR3 contains 13 residues. In DNA form, the CDR3 reads TGTGCCTGGACAGGACAGGGAAGGGGTGGCTACACCTTC. This gives the protein CAWTGQGRGGYTF.

This chain joins TRBV6-5 and TRBJ2-6; no clear D gene. The CDR3 is made up of 13 amino acids. Trimming took off 6 bases at V and 1 base at J, with 4 bases between the two ends. Germline CDR1 and CDR2: MNHEY and SVGAGI. The CDR3 DNA is TGTGCCAGCAGCCGATCTGGGGCCAACGTCCTGACTTTC. Amino acid sequence: CASSRSGANVLTF.

The rearrangement uses TRBV5-4 and TRBJ2-2; TRBD1 agrees at 10 bases. With 4 bases clipped from V and 6 bases from J, the junction kept 6 bases outside the gene matches. Germline V lookup: CDR1 SGHNT, CDR2 YYREEE (reference sequence). The CDR3 runs 15 residues. The DNA for the CDR3 is TGTGCCAGCAGCCCTGACAGGGGGCGCCCCGGGGAGCTGTTTTTT. Encoded protein: CASSPDRGRPGELFF.

The chain combines TRBV27 with TRBJ1-5, with 9 bases matching TRBD1. V dropped 3 bases and J dropped 0; count of bases not matched to a gene: 9. Per the germline V gene, CDR1 is MNHEY and CDR2 is SMNVEV (reference sequence). The CDR3 extends over 18 amino acids. The CDR3 DNA reads as TGTGCCAGCAGTTTGGGCGCCGGGACAGGGATTAGCAATCAGCCCCAGCATTTT. Protein product: CASSLGAGTGISNQPQHF.

The chain joins TRBV23-1 to TRBJ2-2; D is unresolved. TRBV23-1 is flagged as an ORF with uncertain function. V was clipped by 0 bases and J by 7 bases, with 12 bases between them. The CDR3 runs 15 residues. CDR3 protein: CASSQSGRIGGELFF. The DNA for the CDR3 is TGCGCCAGCAGTCAATCTGGCAGGATAGGCGGGGAGCTGTTTTTT.

This chain uses TRBV9 with TRBJ1-2; D might be TRBD1 (5 bases). The ends were cut back, 0 bases at V and 2 bases at J, with 5 bases in the middle. Germline CDR1 is SGDLS and CDR2 is YYNGEE. The CDR3 length is 13 residues. CDR3 amino acids: CASSVEGNYGYTF. CDR3 bases: TGTGCCAGCAGCGTAGAGGGGAACTATGGCTACACCTTC.

CDR3 nucleotides: TGTGCCAGCAGCGCACTCCGGGACAGGGCCCCTGAAGCTTTCTTT. It specifies CASSALRDRAPEAFF. V usage is TRBV9 and J usage is TRBJ1-1; 9 nucleotides line up with TRBD1. Per germline, CDR1 SGDLS and CDR2 YYNGEE. The CDR3 loop spans 15 amino acids. The junction had 9 bases not matched to a gene; V was cut back by 3 bases and J by 6 bases. The full variable domain, with the rest looked up from reference TRBV9 and TRBJ1-1, is DSGVTQTPKHLITATGQRVTLRCSPRSGDLSVYWYQQSLDQGLQFLIQYYNGEERAKGNILERFSAQQFPDLHSELNLSSLELGDSALYFCASSALRDRAPEAFFGQGTRLTVV.

The chain recombines TRBV4-3 with TRBJ1-6, with TRBD1 identical over 7 bases. The V and J ends lost 4 bases and 8 bases, in that order; junction bases with no gene match: 8. The CDR3 length is 15 residues. CDR1 and CDR2 (germline): LGHNA, YSLEER. DNA of the CDR3: TGCGCCAGCAGCCGACTTACAGGGGAGCATTCACCCCTCCACTTT. Translation: CASSRLTGEHSPLHF.

The V call is TRBV27, the J call TRBJ1-2; no firm D call. Trimming removed 3 bases from V and 8 bases from J, with 13 bases in between. Germline lookup yields CDR1 MNHEY and CDR2 SMNVEV (reference sequence). The CDR3 spans 13 residues. CDR3 sequence reads: CASSFSRSGGYTF. Written as DNA, the CDR3 is TGTGCCAGCAGTTTTTCCAGGTCAGGAGGCTACACCTTC.

This chain joins TRBV5-6 and TRBJ2-5, with a weak D call TRBD1 (5 bases). The germline V gene has CDR1 SGHDT and CDR2 YYEEEE. The CDR3 totals 12 residues. V was trimmed by 8 bases and J by 4 bases, leaving 12 bases between them. In nucleotides, the CDR3 is TGTGCCAGTGACAGCTTTGGAGAGACCCAGTACTTC. Translation: CASDSFGETQYF.